What follows are 6 T cell receptor beta chains derived from one specimen sequenced in a study of blood T cell repertoires in COVID-19. Sequencing used immunoSEQ multiplex PCR; TCRdb keeps in-frame clones, though not all of them. The sample consists of about 410,000 clones, 90% of them appearing once. The sequenced sample was PBMCs or T cells enriched from blood (not recorded which). These receptor sequences come from a man in his late teens or twenties who had recovered from COVID-19.

V is TRBV25-1 and J is TRBJ1-1, with D possibly matching TRBD1 (5 bases). Germline values: CDR1 MGHDK, CDR2 SYGVNS. V lost 7 bases and J lost 3, with 12 bases in between. The CDR3 extends over 13 amino acids. CDR3 DNA sequence: TGTGCCAGCACCAAGGACACCTACACTGAAGCTTTCTTT. Residues: CASTKDTYTEAFF.

This chain connects TRBV7-3 to TRBJ2-2; D is uncertain. The CDR3 is 14 residues long. V lost 6 bases and J 2 bases, leaving 10 bases between the germline ends. Germline CDR1 is SGHTA and CDR2 is FQGTGA. DNA of the CDR3: TGTGCCAGCAGACTTACCCCCAACACCGGGGAGCTGTTTTTT. This translates into CASRLTPNTGELFF.

This clone appeared once. The gene calls are TRBV4-1 and TRBJ2-7, with 9 bases that match TRBD1. Germline V gene lookup returns CDR1 MGHRA and CDR2 YSYEKL. Trimming took 1 base from V and 5 from J; bases not matched to a gene: 12. There are 17 residues in the CDR3. This CDR3 reads CASSQGPRGTGLNEQYF. The CDR3 nucleotides read TGCGCCAGCAGCCAAGGGCCCAGGGGGACAGGGCTCAACGAGCAGTACTTC.

The chain uses TRBV6-5 and TRBJ2-7; D unresolved. V lost 0 bases and J lost 2, with 11 bases in between. The germline V gene encodes CDR1 MNHEY and CDR2 SVGAGI. The CDR3 sequence is 15 residues long. CDR3 coding DNA: TGTGCCAGCAGTTACTCGAGTCTAGGAGCCTACGAGCAGTACTTC. As protein: CASSYSSLGAYEQYF.

The sample holds many counts of this clone. This chain joins TRBV10-3 and TRBJ1-2, with TRBD1 matching over 7 bases. The CDR3 totals 14 residues. The J segment lost 1 base and the V segment lost 2 bases, leaving 1 base of the junction unmatched. Germline CDR1 and CDR2: ENHRY and SYGVKD. CDR3 nucleotides: TGTGCCATCAGTGAGGACAGGGATAACTATGGCTACACCTTC. It codes for CAISEDRDNYGYTF.

This chain connects TRBV11-2 to TRBJ2-7, with D possibly being TRBD1 (5 bases). CDR3 length: 13 amino acids. Trimming cost V 3 bases and J 12 bases, with 18 bases left between them. Germline-derived CDR1 and CDR2 are SGHAT and FQNNGV. CDR3 protein: CASSLGQTSSWYF. CDR3 nucleotides: TGTGCCAGCAGCTTGGGGCAGACATCAAGTTGGTACTTC.